This is a list of T cell receptor beta chains from one sample in a study of T cell changes during pregnancy in multiple sclerosis. Clones were sequenced by immunoSEQ multiplex PCR, and TCRdb holds only the in-frame ones, with some missing. The sample lists about 36,000 clones; 88% were seen once. This material consisted of CD4+ T cells from peripheral blood mononuclear cells, taken in the first trimester of pregnancy. These receptors all stem from a female donor with multiple sclerosis, enrolled in a pregnancy study. Each CDR3 is given with its conserved first and last residue. Each record gives: D gene, V gene, J gene, clone size, CDR3 protein, CDR3 DNA. D genes are given only for firm matches. Not all rows give a size; the values are once, few, many and, for expanded clones, a class.

D gene: TRBD1
V gene: TRBV7-8
J gene: TRBJ2-6
clone size: -
CDR3 protein: CASSSRGLPGGANVLTF
CDR3 DNA: TGTGCCAGCAGCTCCAGGGGGCTGCCTGGTGGGGCCAACGTCCTGACTTTC

D gene: TRBD2
V gene: TRBV28
J gene: TRBJ2-1
clone size: -
CDR3 protein: CASIPGGTSGPRDEQFF
CDR3 DNA: TGTGCCAGCATCCCAGGCGGGACTAGCGGGCCCAGGGATGAGCAGTTCTTC

D gene: -
V gene: TRBV5-6
J gene: TRBJ2-1
clone size: -
CDR3 protein: CASSLVPSDEQFF
CDR3 DNA: TGTGCCAGCAGCTTGGTTCCTTCTGATGAGCAGTTCTTC

D gene: TRBD1
V gene: TRBV19
J gene: TRBJ1-5
clone size: -
CDR3 protein: CATKGQASYSNQPQHF
CDR3 DNA: TGTGCCACTAAGGGACAGGCAAGCTATAGCAATCAGCCCCAGCATTTT

D gene: TRBD2
V gene: TRBV27
J gene: TRBJ2-3
clone size: -
CDR3 protein: CASSLMGGRSDTQYF
CDR3 DNA: TGTGCCAGCAGTTTAATGGGCGGGAGGTCAGATACGCAGTATTTT

D gene: TRBD1
V gene: TRBV10-2
J gene: TRBJ2-2
clone size: -
CDR3 protein: CASNRGSGELFF
CDR3 DNA: TGCGCCAGCAACAGGGGCAGCGGGGAGCTGTTTTTT

D gene: TRBD2
V gene: TRBV6-5
J gene: TRBJ2-7
clone size: -
CDR3 protein: CASSYSGSSYEQYF
CDR3 DNA: TGTGCCAGCAGTTATAGCGGGAGCTCCTACGAGCAGTACTTC

D gene: TRBD1
V gene: TRBV2
J gene: TRBJ1-3
clone size: -
CDR3 protein: CASSTQGTGNTIYF
CDR3 DNA: TGTGCCAGCAGTACACAGGGGACGGGGAACACCATATATTTT

D gene: -
V gene: TRBV5-1
J gene: TRBJ1-5
clone size: -
CDR3 protein: CASVGRGSNQPQHF
CDR3 DNA: TGCGCCAGTGTGGGCAGGGGTAGCAATCAGCCCCAGCATTTT

D gene: -
V gene: TRBV30
J gene: TRBJ1-2
clone size: -
CDR3 protein: CASGARGGYTF
CDR3 DNA: TGTGCCTCGGGGGCGCGGGGGGGCTACACCTTC

D gene: -
V gene: TRBV6-1
J gene: TRBJ1-2
clone size: -
CDR3 protein: CASSEAGRYGYTF
CDR3 DNA: TGTGCCAGCAGTGAAGCGGGCAGATATGGCTACACCTTC

D gene: -
V gene: TRBV18
J gene: TRBJ1-1
clone size: few
CDR3 protein: CASSPKANTEAFF
CDR3 DNA: TGTGCCAGCTCACCGAAAGCGAACACTGAAGCTTTCTTT

D gene: TRBD1
V gene: TRBV6-5
J gene: TRBJ1-2
clone size: few
CDR3 protein: CASRNDRGRYTF
CDR3 DNA: TGTGCCAGCAGAAACGACAGGGGTCGCTACACCTTC

D gene: -
V gene: TRBV6-1
J gene: TRBJ1-5
clone size: -
CDR3 protein: CASSAGQPQHF
CDR3 DNA: TGTGCCAGCAGCGCAGGGCAGCCCCAGCATTTT

D gene: -
V gene: TRBV10-3
J gene: TRBJ2-1
clone size: -
CDR3 protein: CAISERSGEANEQFF
CDR3 DNA: TGTGCCATCAGTGAGAGGTCAGGGGAAGCCAATGAGCAGTTCTTC

D gene: -
V gene: TRBV27
J gene: TRBJ1-6
clone size: -
CDR3 protein: CASSVDRDNSPLHF
CDR3 DNA: TGTGCCAGCAGTGTAGACAGAGATAATTCACCCCTCCACTTT

D gene: -
V gene: TRBV7-8
J gene: TRBJ2-4
clone size: once
CDR3 protein: CASSLAAPAKNIQYF
CDR3 DNA: TGTGCCAGCAGCTTAGCGGCCCCAGCCAAAAACATTCAGTACTTC

D gene: TRBD1
V gene: TRBV27
J gene: TRBJ1-4
clone size: -
CDR3 protein: CASRPLGQTNEKLFF
CDR3 DNA: TGTGCCAGCAGGCCCTTGGGACAGACTAATGAAAAACTGTTTTTT

D gene: TRBD2
V gene: TRBV5-5
J gene: TRBJ2-7
clone size: -
CDR3 protein: CASSTGLAGRIYEQYF
CDR3 DNA: TGTGCCAGCAGCACCGGACTAGCCGGCAGAATCTACGAGCAGTACTTC

D gene: TRBD1
V gene: TRBV7-2
J gene: TRBJ1-2
clone size: -
CDR3 protein: CASSLAGTAYGYTF
CDR3 DNA: TGTGCCAGCAGCTTAGCGGGGACAGCCTATGGCTACACCTTC

D gene: TRBD2
V gene: TRBV10-3
J gene: TRBJ2-2
clone size: -
CDR3 protein: CAISAGGDTGELFF
CDR3 DNA: TGTGCCATCAGTGCGGGGGGGGACACCGGGGAGCTGTTTTTT

D gene: TRBD2
V gene: TRBV27
J gene: TRBJ2-2
clone size: -
CDR3 protein: CASSLLAGGTGELFF
CDR3 DNA: TGTGCCAGCAGTTTACTAGCGGGAGGCACCGGGGAGCTGTTTTTT

D gene: -
V gene: TRBV19
J gene: TRBJ1-5
clone size: -
CDR3 protein: CASSPDSQPISPQHF
CDR3 DNA: TGTGCCAGTAGTCCCGACAGTCAACCAATCAGCCCCCAGCATTTT

D gene: TRBD2
V gene: TRBV7-2
J gene: TRBJ2-7
clone size: -
CDR3 protein: CASSLSPGEGYEQYF
CDR3 DNA: TGTGCCAGCAGCTTAAGCCCCGGGGAGGGGTACGAGCAGTACTTC

D gene: -
V gene: TRBV9
J gene: TRBJ1-6
clone size: -
CDR3 protein: CASSVSPAYNSPLHF
CDR3 DNA: TGTGCCAGCAGCGTAAGCCCTGCTTATAATTCACCCCTCCACTTT

D gene: TRBD1
V gene: TRBV6-5
J gene: TRBJ1-2
clone size: once
CDR3 protein: CASRTGTGLSYGYTF
CDR3 DNA: TGTGCCAGCAGGACCGGGACAGGGTTGTCCTATGGCTACACCTTC